One and the same sample provided the 28 T cell receptor beta chains below, sequenced in a study of T cells after yellow fever vaccination. TCRdb ran MiXCR on the 5' RACE reads and lists one entry per CDR3 protein. Of roughly 500,000 distinct CDR3 sequences listed, about a fifth are singletons. The specimen comprised PBMCs, sampled 15 days after the yellow fever booster vaccination. Receptor source: a man aged 25 to 45 who received the YFV17D yellow fever vaccine.

V and J are TRBV7-9 and TRBJ2-1; the D is unclear. The CDR3 runs 16 residues. Germline loops: CDR1 SEHNR, CDR2 FQNEAQ (reference sequence). V lost 1 base and J 5 bases, leaving 15 bases between the germline ends. CDR3 in amino acids: CASSLDTGGLHNEQFF. As DNA, the CDR3 is TGTGCCAGCAGCTTAGACACGGGTGGGTTACACAATGAGCAGTTCTTC.

The CDR3 spells CASSLYLAETQYF. CDR3 bases: TGCGCCAGCAGCTTGTACCTTGCAGAGACCCAGTACTTC. The V call is TRBV5-1, the J call TRBJ2-5; unclear D gene. Trimming removed 1 base from V and 4 bases from J, with 8 bases in between. The CDR3 has 13 amino acids. Germline-derived CDR1 and CDR2 are SGHRS and YFSETQ.

The chain joins TRBV20-1 to TRBJ1-1; D call uncertain. This CDR3 spans 16 amino acids. The V and J ends lost 1 base and 3 bases respectively, with 18 bases between them. Looked up from germline, CDR1 is DFQATT and CDR2 is SNEGSKA (reference sequence). The CDR3, as DNA: TGCAGTGCTAGAGGAAAGGGAAAAAGGGTGCACACTGAAGCTTTCTTT. It specifies CSARGKGKRVHTEAFF.

V gene TRBV3-1 combines with J gene TRBJ2-3; 11 nucleotides agree with TRBD2. V lost 1 base to trimming and J lost 4 bases; unmatched junction nucleotides: 4. The germline V gene has CDR1 LGHDT and CDR2 YNNKEL (reference sequence). This CDR3 has 16 residues. CDR3 loop: CASSQASGRPPDTQYF. DNA for the CDR3: TGTGCCAGCAGCCAAGCTAGCGGGAGGCCTCCAGATACGCAGTATTTT.

This clonotype was seen only a few times. The gene calls are TRBV5-1 and TRBJ2-2; no clear D. The CDR3 consists of 15 residues. The V end was cut by 4 bases, the J end by 3 bases, with 13 bases between. Germline V lookup: CDR1 SGHRS, CDR2 YFSETQ. CDR3 amino acids: CASSGTGWDTGELFF. The CDR3 DNA follows: TGCGCCAGCAGCGGTACGGGTTGGGACACCGGGGAGCTGTTTTTT. Variable domain in full (rest from reference TRBV5-1 and TRBJ2-2): KAGVTQTPRYLIKTRGQQVTLSCSPISGHRSVSWYQQTPGQGLQFLFEYFSETQRNKGNFPGRFSGRQFSNSRSEMNVSTLELGDSALYLCASSGTGWDTGELFFGEGSRLTVL.

The chain is built from TRBV7-8 and TRBJ2-1, with TRBD1 matching over 12 bases. Unmatched junction bases numbered 8, after V lost 6 bases and J lost 8 bases. The CDR3 spans 15 residues. Germline V gene lookup returns CDR1 SGHVS and CDR2 FQNEAQ. CDR3 amino acids: CASRRGQGAGYEQFF. Written as DNA, the CDR3 is TGTGCCAGCAGACGGGGACAGGGGGCTGGTTATGAGCAGTTCTTC.

This clonotype was seen a handful of times. This chain joins TRBV6-1 and TRBJ1-2, with 8 nucleotides matching TRBD1. Germline V gene sequence: CDR1 MNHNS, CDR2 SASEGT. The V segment lost 6 bases and the J segment 8 bases; nucleotides outside the gene matches: 8. This CDR3 has 13 residues. The CDR3 reads CASRSQGANGYTF. CDR3 nucleotide sequence: TGTGCCAGCAGAAGCCAGGGGGCTAACGGCTACACCTTC.

This clonotype was picked up many times. The chain joins TRBV24-1 to TRBJ2-1, with 7 bases fitting TRBD2. V dropped 9 bases and J dropped 0; count of bases not matched to a gene: 4. CDR1 and CDR2 (germline): KGHDR, SFDVKD. This CDR3 comprises 14 residues. CDR3 coding DNA: TGTGCCACCCGGGGGGTGGGCTCCTACAATGAGCAGTTCTTC. Its protein is CATRGVGSYNEQFF.

In this sample, this clonotype turned up a few times. The chain joins TRBV7-2 to TRBJ2-1; 8 bases line up with TRBD2. CDR3 length: 11 amino acids. Germline V gene lookup returns CDR1 SGHTA and CDR2 FQGNSA. The CDR3 sequence: CATTSGGVQFF. CDR3 bases: TGTGCAACCACTAGCGGAGGCGTGCAGTTCTTC.

This clonotype was detected only a few times. The genes are TRBV5-1 and TRBJ2-1, with 11 positions matching TRBD2. CDR1 and CDR2 (germline): SGHRS, YFSETQ. CDR3 length: 16 residues. J gave up 7 bases and V 3 bases, and 9 bases lay outside the gene matches. The DNA of the CDR3 is TGCGCCAGCAGCTACCTACTAGCGGGAGTCTCTAATGAGCAGTTCTTC. It translates to CASSYLLAGVSNEQFF.

This clonotype turned up a few times. V gene TRBV20-1 combines with J gene TRBJ2-7; 12 bases are a match to TRBD1. V dropped 2 bases and J dropped 6; count of bases not matched to a gene: 5. CDR3 size: 14 residues. Germline values: CDR1 DFQATT, CDR2 SNEGSKA (reference sequence). In DNA form, the CDR3 reads TGCAGTGCTAGAACCACGGGACAGGGGGCCGAGCAGTACTTC. Encoded protein: CSARTTGQGAEQYF.

The chain is built from TRBV7-2 and TRBJ2-7, with a possible D match to TRBD2 (6 bases). V was pared by 5 bases and J by 4 bases, with 15 bases between. Germline CDR1 reads SGHTA; CDR2 reads FQGNSA. The CDR3 sequence is 14 residues long. CDR3 sequence (DNA): TGTGCCAGCAGCCACGGTGGAGGGAAGTACGAGCAGTACTTC. Translation gives CASSHGGGKYEQYF.

The J gene is TRBJ2-1, the V gene TRBV29-1, with D perhaps given as TRBD1 or TRBD2 (5 bases each). Germline V CDR1 and CDR2: SQVTM, ANQGSEA. This CDR3 is built from 17 residues. CDR3 in DNA: TGCCCGTTAACGGGGCTGTTGAACAGTAGCTCCTACAATGAGCAGTTCTTC. Translation: CPLTGLLNSSSYNEQFF.

The rearrangement links TRBV5-1 to TRBJ2-7; TRBD1 matches 7 bases. Germline CDR1 reads SGHRS; CDR2 reads YFSETQ. With V trimmed by 7 bases and J by 0 bases, 7 bases remained unmatched. This CDR3 has 14 residues. The CDR3 DNA reads TGCGCCAGCCGCCCCTGGGACAGCTCCTACGAGCAGTACTTC. Translating it yields CASRPWDSSYEQYF.

This chain uses TRBV20-1 with TRBJ2-7; 8 bases agree with TRBD2. The V and J ends lost 5 bases and 3 bases, in that order; junction bases with no gene match: 6. Per germline, CDR1 DFQATT and CDR2 SNEGSKA (reference sequence). The length of the CDR3 is 13 residues. The CDR3 DNA follows: TGCAGTGCTGCGAGCGGGAGTATCTACGAGCAGTACTTC. Protein product: CSAASGSIYEQYF.

This clonotype has a handful of counts. The V call is TRBV27, the J call TRBJ2-3; no clear D. CDR1 is MNHEY and CDR2 is SMNVEV in the germline V gene (reference sequence). V was pared by 7 bases and J by 0 bases, with 14 bases between. This CDR3 is 15 amino acids long. The CDR3 nucleotides are TGTGCCAGCACCCGCTCCCGAACTAGCACAGATACGCAGTATTTT. Translated, it gives CASTRSRTSTDTQYF.

The genes are TRBV10-3 and TRBJ2-5; D gene unclear. Germline CDR1 is ENHRY and CDR2 is SYGVKD. The CDR3 contains 13 residues. Between the trimmed V and J ends, which lost 8 bases and 5 bases, there was a span of 15 bases. CDR3 in amino acids: CAIGLAGDETQYF. The CDR3 DNA is TGTGCCATCGGTTTGGCCGGTGACGAGACCCAGTACTTC.

This chain connects TRBV7-9 to TRBJ2-7; a possible D gene is TRBD1 (5 bases). Looked up from germline, CDR1 is SEHNR and CDR2 is FQNEAQ (reference sequence). The CDR3 covers 13 residues. V dropped 4 bases and J dropped 3 bases, with 10 bases sitting between them. The CDR3 protein is CASSSWGLYEQYF. CDR3 DNA sequence: TGTGCCAGCAGCTCATGGGGCCTCTACGAGCAGTACTTC. The whole variable domain, filled in from reference TRBV7-9 and TRBJ2-7, reads DTGVSQNPRHKITKRGQNVTFRCDPISEHNRLYWYRQTLGQGPEFLTYFQNEAQLEKSRLLSDRFSAERPKGSFSTLEIQRTEQGDSAMYLCASSSWGLYEQYFGPGTRLTVT.

This clonotype was seen a few times. The V and J genes are TRBV30 and TRBJ1-1, with D tentatively TRBD1 (6 bases). V dropped 4 bases and J dropped 0 bases, with 12 bases sitting between them. Germline values: CDR1 GTSNPN, CDR2 SVGIG (reference sequence). The CDR3 consists of 14 residues. The CDR3 region is CAWIPGHLNTEAFF. The CDR3, as DNA: TGTGCCTGGATTCCGGGACATTTGAACACTGAAGCTTTCTTT.

This clonotype was detected once. V and J are TRBV7-2 and TRBJ2-5, with 8 bases fitting TRBD2. J lost 5 bases, V lost 7 bases, and 9 bases had no gene match. The CDR3 is 14 residues long. Germline V gene sequence: CDR1 SGHTA, CDR2 FQGNSA. The CDR3 DNA is TGTGCCAGCACCCCCAGCAGCGGGAGTGAGACCCAGTACTTC. Translation: CASTPSSGSETQYF.

This clonotype was counted a few times. The chain links TRBV12-3 or TRBV12-4 to TRBJ1-1; D is unclear. The CDR3 spans 14 residues. V was cut by 3 bases and J by 0 bases, with 8 bases left in between. The CDR3 DNA is TGTGCCAGCAGTTTGCTCGCCCTGAACACTGAAGCTTTCTTT. It encodes CASSLLALNTEAFF.

This clonotype was seen only a few times. CDR3 DNA sequence: TGCGCCAGCAGCTTTGGGACTAGCGGGAGAGCCTGGGTTGAGGAGCAGTACTTC. It is translated as CASSFGTSGRAWVEEQYF. The chain is built from TRBV5-1 and TRBJ2-7, with 14 bases lining up with TRBD2. Trimming cost V 2 bases and J 7 bases; bases outside gene matches: 14. CDR3 length equals 18 residues. Germline values: CDR1 SGHRS, CDR2 YFSETQ.

This clonotype was picked up a small number of times. This chain links TRBV5-5 with TRBJ1-2; 8 positions agree with TRBD1. Germline assignment: CDR1 SGHKS and CDR2 YYEKEE (reference sequence). This CDR3 has 15 amino acids. Trimming removed 0 bases from V and 6 bases from J; junction bases left unmatched: 7. CDR3 protein: CASSLAGQGADGYTF. CDR3 DNA: TGTGCCAGCAGCTTGGCCGGGCAGGGGGCCGATGGCTACACCTTC.

The rearrangement uses TRBV6-1 and TRBJ1-5; a weak D match, TRBD1 (5 bases). The CDR3 runs 13 residues. V shed 6 bases and J shed 5 bases, with 11 bases lying between them. Per germline, CDR1 MNHNS and CDR2 SASEGT. The CDR3 nucleotides are TGTGCCAGCAGCACCACAGGCGATCAGCCCCAGCATTTT. It translates to CASSTTGDQPQHF.

The V call is TRBV9, the J call TRBJ1-4, with a possible D match to TRBD1 (6 bases). Germline V gene data show CDR1 as SGDLS and CDR2 as YYNGEE. The CDR3 contains 15 residues. Trimming pared 3 bases from V and 5 bases from J, leaving 14 bases between. The CDR3 loop is CASSASGARNEKLFF. In nucleotides, the CDR3 is TGTGCCAGCAGCGCCTCAGGGGCCAGGAATGAAAAACTGTTTTTT.

This clonotype was found many times. V gene TRBV3-1 combines with J gene TRBJ2-7; D not certain. Germline assignment: CDR1 LGHDT and CDR2 YNNKEL (reference sequence). Trimming cost V 0 bases and J 3 bases, with 6 bases left between them. This CDR3 spans 13 amino acids. In DNA, the CDR3 is TGTGCCAGCAGCCAAGAGGGCGGCTACGAGCAGTACTTC. Protein sequence: CASSQEGGYEQYF.

This clonotype came up a few times. The V gene is TRBV20-1, the J gene TRBJ2-2; 10 bases are shared with TRBD2. The CDR3 has 14 amino acids. Germline values: CDR1 DFQATT, CDR2 SNEGSKA (reference sequence). Losses at the gene ends were 5 bases for V and 4 bases for J; bases not matched to a gene: 4. Here the CDR3 DNA reads TGCAGTGCTTCTAGCGGGAGTGTCACCGGGGAGCTGTTTTTT. The encoded protein is CSASSGSVTGELFF.

The chain carries TRBV2 and TRBJ2-7; perhaps TRBD1 as D (5 bases). The V gene lost 6 bases and the J gene lost 3 bases, with 9 bases spanning the gap. Germline V gene data show CDR1 as SNHLY and CDR2 as FYNNEI. The CDR3 contains 12 residues. The CDR3 sequence: CASRTQGYEQYF. The CDR3 region has the DNA TGTGCCAGCAGAACGCAGGGCTACGAGCAGTACTTC.